This T cell receptor beta chain originates from a study of response to subunit inactivated influenza vaccine. From the RT-PCR reads, TCRdb called clonotypes with MiXCR, one entry per CDR3 protein. The sample has roughly 500,000 distinct CDR3 sequences; over 25% are singletons. The sample holds a few counts of this clonotype. Looked up from germline, CDR1 is SQVTM and CDR2 is ANQGSEA. V dropped 6 bases and J dropped 0 bases, with 13 bases sitting between them. CDR3 length equals 14 residues. This clonotype was obtained from a man aged 50 to 60 who received an inactivated influenza vaccine. Here the sequenced sample was CD4+ T cells sorted from PBMCs, taken more than 4 days after vaccination. This chain uses TRBV29-1 with TRBJ2-3; D is undetermined. The CDR3 DNA reads TGCAGCGTGGGCCTTCTGACAAGCACAGATACGCAGTATTTT. This encodes CSVGLLTSTDTQYF.